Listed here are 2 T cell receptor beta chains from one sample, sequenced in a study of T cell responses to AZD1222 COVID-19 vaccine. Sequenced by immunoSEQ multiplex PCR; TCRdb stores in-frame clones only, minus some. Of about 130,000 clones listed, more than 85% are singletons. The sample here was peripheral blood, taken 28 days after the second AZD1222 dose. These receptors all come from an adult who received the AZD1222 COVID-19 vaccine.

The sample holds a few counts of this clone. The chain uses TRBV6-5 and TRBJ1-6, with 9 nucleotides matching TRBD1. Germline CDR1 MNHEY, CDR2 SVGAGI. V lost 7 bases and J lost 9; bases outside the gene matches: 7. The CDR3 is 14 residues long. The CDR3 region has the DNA TGTGCCAGCACCCCCCGGGACAGGGCTTCACCCCTCCACTTT. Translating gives CASTPRDRASPLHF.

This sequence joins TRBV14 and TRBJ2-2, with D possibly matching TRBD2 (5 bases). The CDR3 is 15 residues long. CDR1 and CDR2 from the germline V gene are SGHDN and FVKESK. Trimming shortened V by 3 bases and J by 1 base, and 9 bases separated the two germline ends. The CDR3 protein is CASSHVGLNTGELFF. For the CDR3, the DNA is TGTGCCAGCAGCCATGTAGGACTGAACACCGGGGAGCTGTTTTTT.